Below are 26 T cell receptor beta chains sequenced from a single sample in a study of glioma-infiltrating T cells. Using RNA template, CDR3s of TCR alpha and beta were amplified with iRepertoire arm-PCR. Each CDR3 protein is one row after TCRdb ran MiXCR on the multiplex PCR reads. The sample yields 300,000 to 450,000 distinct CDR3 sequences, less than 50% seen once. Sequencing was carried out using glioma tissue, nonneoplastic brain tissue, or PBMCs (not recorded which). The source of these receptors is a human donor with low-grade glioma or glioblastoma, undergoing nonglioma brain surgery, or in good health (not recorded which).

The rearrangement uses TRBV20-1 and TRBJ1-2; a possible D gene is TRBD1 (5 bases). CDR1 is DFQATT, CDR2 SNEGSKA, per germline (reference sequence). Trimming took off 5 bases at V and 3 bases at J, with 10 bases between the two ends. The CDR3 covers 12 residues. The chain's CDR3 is CSALTADYGYTF. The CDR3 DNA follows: TGCAGTGCTTTGACAGCCGACTATGGCTACACCTTC.

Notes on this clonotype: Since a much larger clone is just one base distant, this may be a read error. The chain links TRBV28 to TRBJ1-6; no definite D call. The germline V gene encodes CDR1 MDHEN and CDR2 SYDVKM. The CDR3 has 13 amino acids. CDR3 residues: CAGSFGSVSPLHF. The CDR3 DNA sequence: TGTGCCGGCAGTTTCGGATCGGTGTCACCCCTCCACTTT.

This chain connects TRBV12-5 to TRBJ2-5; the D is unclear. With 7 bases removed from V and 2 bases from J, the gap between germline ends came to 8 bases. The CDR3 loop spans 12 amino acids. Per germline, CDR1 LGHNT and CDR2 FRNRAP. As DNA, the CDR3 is TGTGCTAGTGCCCTAGAGCAAGAGACCCAGTACTTC. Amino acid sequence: CASALEQETQYF.

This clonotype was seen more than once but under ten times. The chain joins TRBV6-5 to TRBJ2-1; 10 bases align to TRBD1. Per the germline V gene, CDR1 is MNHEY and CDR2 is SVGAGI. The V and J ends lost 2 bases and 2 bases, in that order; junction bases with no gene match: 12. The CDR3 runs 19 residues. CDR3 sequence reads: CASSYVLGQGNIPYNEQFF. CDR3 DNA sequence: TGTGCCAGCAGTTACGTGTTGGGACAGGGGAATATACCCTACAATGAGCAGTTCTTC.

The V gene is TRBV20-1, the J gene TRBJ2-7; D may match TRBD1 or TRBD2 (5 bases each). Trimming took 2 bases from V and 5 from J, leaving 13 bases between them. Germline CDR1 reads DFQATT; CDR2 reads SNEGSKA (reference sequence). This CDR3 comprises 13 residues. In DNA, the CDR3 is TGCAGTGCTAGATCAGGGAGACGGCACGAGCAGTACTTC. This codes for CSARSGRRHEQYF.

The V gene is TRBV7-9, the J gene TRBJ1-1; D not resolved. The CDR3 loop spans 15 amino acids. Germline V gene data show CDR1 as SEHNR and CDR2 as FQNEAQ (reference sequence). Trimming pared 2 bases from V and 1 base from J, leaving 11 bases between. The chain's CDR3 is CASSLTRRGNTEAFF. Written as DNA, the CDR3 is TGTGCCAGCAGCTTAACTCGTCGCGGGAACACTGAAGCTTTCTTT.

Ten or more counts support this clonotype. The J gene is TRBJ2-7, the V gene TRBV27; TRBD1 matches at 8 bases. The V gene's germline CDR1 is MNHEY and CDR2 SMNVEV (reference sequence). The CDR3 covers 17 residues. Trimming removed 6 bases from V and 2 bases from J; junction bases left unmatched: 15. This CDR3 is CASRRFFRDRPPYEQYF. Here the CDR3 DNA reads TGTGCCAGCAGAAGATTCTTCCGGGACAGGCCCCCCTACGAGCAGTACTTC.

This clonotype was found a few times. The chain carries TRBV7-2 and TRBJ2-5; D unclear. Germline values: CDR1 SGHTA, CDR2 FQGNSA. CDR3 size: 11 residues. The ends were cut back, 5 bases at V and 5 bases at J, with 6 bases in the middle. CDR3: CASSGWETQYF. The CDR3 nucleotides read TGTGCCAGCAGCGGCTGGGAGACCCAGTACTTC.

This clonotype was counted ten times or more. DNA of the CDR3: TGTGCCAGCAGTCGTAATACAGTACTGAACACTGAAGCTTTCTTT. Residues: CASSRNTVLNTEAFF. The V and J genes are TRBV27 and TRBJ1-1; D is undetermined. CDR3 length equals 15 residues. Germline assignment: CDR1 MNHEY and CDR2 SMNVEV (reference sequence). V was cut by 5 bases and J by 0 bases, with 13 bases left in between.

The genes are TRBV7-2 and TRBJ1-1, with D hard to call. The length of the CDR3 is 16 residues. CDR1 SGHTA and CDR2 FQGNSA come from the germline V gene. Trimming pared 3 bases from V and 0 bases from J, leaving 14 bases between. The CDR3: CASSFDPGRMNTEAFF. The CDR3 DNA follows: TGTGCCAGCAGCTTCGACCCTGGCAGGATGAACACTGAAGCTTTCTTT. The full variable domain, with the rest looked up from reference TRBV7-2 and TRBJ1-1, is GAGVSQSPSNKVTEKGKDVELRCDPISGHTALYWYRQSLGQGLEFLIYFQGNSAPDKSGLPSDRFSAERTGGSVSTLTIQRTQQEDSAVYLCASSFDPGRMNTEAFFGQGTRLTVV.

The CDR3: CSAVRTGAAFF. For the CDR3, the DNA is TGCAGTGCTGTACGTACAGGGGCAGCTTTCTTT. This rearrangement joins TRBV20-1 to TRBJ1-1; 7 bases match TRBD1. Unmatched junction bases numbered 7, after V lost 5 bases and J lost 10 bases. The CDR3 is 11 residues long. From germline, CDR1 is DFQATT and CDR2 SNEGSKA (reference sequence).

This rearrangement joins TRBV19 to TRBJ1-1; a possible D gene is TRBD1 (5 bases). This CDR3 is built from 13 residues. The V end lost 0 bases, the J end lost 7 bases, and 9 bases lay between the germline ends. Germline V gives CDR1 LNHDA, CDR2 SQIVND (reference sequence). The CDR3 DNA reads TGTGCCAGTAGTATAGACGGGACGTATGAAGCTTTCTTT. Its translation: CASSIDGTYEAFF.

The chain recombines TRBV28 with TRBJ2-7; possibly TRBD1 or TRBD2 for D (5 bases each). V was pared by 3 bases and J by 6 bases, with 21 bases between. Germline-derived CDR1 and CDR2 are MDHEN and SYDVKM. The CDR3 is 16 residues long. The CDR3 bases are TGTGCCAGCAGTTTTGGGACGGTTTACGACTACGCCGAGCAGTACTTC. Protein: CASSFGTVYDYAEQYF.

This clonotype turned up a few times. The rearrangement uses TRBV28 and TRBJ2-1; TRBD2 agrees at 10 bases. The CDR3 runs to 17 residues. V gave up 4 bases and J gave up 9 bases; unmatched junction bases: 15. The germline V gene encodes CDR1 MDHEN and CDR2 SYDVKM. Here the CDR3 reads CASSSPLGAGGPSEQFF. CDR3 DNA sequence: TGTGCCAGCAGTTCCCCCCTTGGAGCGGGAGGGCCCAGTGAGCAGTTCTTC.

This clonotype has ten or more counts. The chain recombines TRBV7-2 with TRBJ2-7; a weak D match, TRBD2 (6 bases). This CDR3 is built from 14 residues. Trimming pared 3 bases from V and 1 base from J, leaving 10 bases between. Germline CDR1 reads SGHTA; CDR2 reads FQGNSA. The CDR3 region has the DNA TGTGCCAGCAGCTTCACTGGACTATCCTACGAGCAGTACTTC. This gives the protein CASSFTGLSYEQYF.

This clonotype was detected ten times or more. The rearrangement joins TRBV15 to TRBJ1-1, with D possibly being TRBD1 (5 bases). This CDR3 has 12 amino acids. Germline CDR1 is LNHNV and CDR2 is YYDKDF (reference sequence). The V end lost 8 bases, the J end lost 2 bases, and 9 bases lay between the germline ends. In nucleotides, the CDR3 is TGTGCCACCGGGGCCCCAAACACTGAAGCTTTCTTT. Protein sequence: CATGAPNTEAFF.

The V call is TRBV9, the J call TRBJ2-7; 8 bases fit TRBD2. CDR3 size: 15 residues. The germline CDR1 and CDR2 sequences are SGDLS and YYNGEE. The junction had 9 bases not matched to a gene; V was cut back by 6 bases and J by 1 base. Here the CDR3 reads CASTPGGAGSYEQYF. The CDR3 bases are TGTGCCAGCACCCCGGGGGGGGCAGGTTCCTACGAGCAGTACTTC.

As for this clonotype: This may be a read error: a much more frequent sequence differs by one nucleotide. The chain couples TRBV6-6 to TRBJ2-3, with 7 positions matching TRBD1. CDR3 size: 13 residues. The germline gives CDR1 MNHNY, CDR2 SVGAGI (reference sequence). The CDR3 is CTTGTASTDTQYF. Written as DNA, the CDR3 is TGTACCACAGGGACAGCTAGCACAGATACGCAGTATTTT.

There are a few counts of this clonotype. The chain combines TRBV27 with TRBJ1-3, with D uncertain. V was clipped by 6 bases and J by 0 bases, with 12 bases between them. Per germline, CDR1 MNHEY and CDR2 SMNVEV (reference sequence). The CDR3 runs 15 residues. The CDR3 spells CASSPPRSSGNTIYF. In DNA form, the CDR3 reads TGTGCCAGCAGCCCCCCGCGGAGCTCTGGAAACACCATATATTTT.

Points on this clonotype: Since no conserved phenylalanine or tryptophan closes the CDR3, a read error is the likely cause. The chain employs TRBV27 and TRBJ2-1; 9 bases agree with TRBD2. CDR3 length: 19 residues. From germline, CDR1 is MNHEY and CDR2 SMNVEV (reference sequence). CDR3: CASSLPPGLAGGAYNKQFL. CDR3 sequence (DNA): TGTGCCAGCAGTTTACCCCCGGGACTAGCAGGGGGAGCTTACAATAAGCAGTTCTTA.

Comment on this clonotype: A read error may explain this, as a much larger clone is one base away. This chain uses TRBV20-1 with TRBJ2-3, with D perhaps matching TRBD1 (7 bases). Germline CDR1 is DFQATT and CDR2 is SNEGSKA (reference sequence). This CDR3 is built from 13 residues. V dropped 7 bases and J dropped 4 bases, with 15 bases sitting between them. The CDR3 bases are TGCAGTGGTGATCGCAGGGGGGCAGATACGCAGTATTTT. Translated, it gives CSGDRRGADTQYF.

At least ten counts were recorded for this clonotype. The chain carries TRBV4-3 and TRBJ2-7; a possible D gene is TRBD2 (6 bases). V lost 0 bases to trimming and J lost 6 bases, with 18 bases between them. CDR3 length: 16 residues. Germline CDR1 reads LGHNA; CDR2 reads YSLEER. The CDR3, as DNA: TGCGCCAGCAGCCAAGATCTAACGGGGGAGCGGTGCGAGCAGTACTTC. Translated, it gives CASSQDLTGERCEQYF.

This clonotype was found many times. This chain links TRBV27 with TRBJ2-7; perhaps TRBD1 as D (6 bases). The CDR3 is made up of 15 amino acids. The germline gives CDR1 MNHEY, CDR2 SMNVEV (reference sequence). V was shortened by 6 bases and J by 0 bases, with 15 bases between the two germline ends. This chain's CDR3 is CASRMRQALSYEQYF. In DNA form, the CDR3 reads TGTGCCAGCAGGATGAGACAGGCTCTCTCCTACGAGCAGTACTTC.

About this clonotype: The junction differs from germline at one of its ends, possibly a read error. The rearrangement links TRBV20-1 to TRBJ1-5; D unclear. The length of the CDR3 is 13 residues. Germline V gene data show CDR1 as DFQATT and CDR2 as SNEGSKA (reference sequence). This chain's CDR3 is CSARATFLQHQHF. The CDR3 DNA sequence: TGCAGTGCTAGAGCTACCTTCCTTCAGCACCAGCATTTT.

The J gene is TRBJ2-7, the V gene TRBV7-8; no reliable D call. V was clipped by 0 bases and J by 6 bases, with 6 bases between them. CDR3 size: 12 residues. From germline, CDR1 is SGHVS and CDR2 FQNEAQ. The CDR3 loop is CASSLASLEQYF. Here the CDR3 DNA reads TGTGCCAGCAGCTTAGCGTCGCTCGAGCAGTACTTC.

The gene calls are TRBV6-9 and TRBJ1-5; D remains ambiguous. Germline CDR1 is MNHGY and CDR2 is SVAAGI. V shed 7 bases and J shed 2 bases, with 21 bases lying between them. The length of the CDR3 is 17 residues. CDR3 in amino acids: CASIYGPTVVGNQPQHF. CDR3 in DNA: TGTGCCAGCATTTACGGCCCCACAGTGGTCGGCAATCAGCCCCAGCATTTT.